This entry describes one TCR beta chain. The record originates from a study of blood T cell repertoires in COVID-19. In the study overall: Material from acute and convalescent COVID-19 was sourced from the United States, Italy and Spain.

The data were produced by immunoSEQ multiplex PCR, yet TCRdb's version contains in-frame clones alone and is incomplete. The repertoire holds 150,000 to 200,000 clones, around 81% seen once, with approximately 10% in the top ten. Specimen: peripheral blood. The TCR originated in a man in his sixties with active or convalescent COVID-19.

For the CDR3, the DNA is TGTGCCAGCAGCTTTGGGGCGGGAGCCACAGATACGCAGTATTTT. Its protein is CASSFGAGATDTQYF. The chain links TRBV6-2 or TRBV6-3 to TRBJ2-3; 7 nucleotides match TRBD2. The CDR3 runs 15 residues. From germline, CDR1 is MNHEY and CDR2 SVGEGT. V was pared by 6 bases and J by 2 bases, with 8 bases of the junction left unmatched.